These T cell receptor beta chains were read from a single sample in a study of blood T cell repertoires in COVID-19. Data came from immunoSEQ multiplex PCR; TCRdb stores just in-frame clones and leaves some out. The profile shows under 130,000 clones, less than 85% of them singletons. Material for sequencing was peripheral blood. Receptors were obtained from a man between 70 and 80 years old with active or convalescent COVID-19. Each CDR3 is given with its conserved first and last residue. The D gene is left open where the match is weak. Clone size, where shown, is once, few, many, or a class for clones that have expanded.

-,TRBV7-2,TRBJ2-7,-,CASSLAGTSSYEQYF,TGTGCCAGCAGCTTAGCAGGGACTTCTTCCTACGAGCAGTACTTC
-,TRBV7-8,TRBJ2-7,TRBD1,CASSLVGTGTGGHEQYF,TGTGCCAGCAGCTTAGTAGGAACCGGGACAGGGGGCCACGAGCAGTACTTC
-,TRBV4-2,TRBJ2-5,-,CASSRSDRPQETQYF,TGTGCCAGCAGCCGATCCGACAGACCACAAGAGACCCAGTACTTC
-,TRBV5-1,TRBJ2-2,-,CASSLEGLNTGELFF,TGCGCCAGCAGCTTGGAGGGGTTGAACACCGGGGAGCTGTTTTTT
-,TRBV30,TRBJ1-1,-,CAWSASRVKAFF,TGTGCCTGGAGTGCCTCCAGGGTGAAAGCTTTCTTT
few,TRBV14,TRBJ2-7,TRBD1,CASSYRGSSSYEQYF,TGTGCCAGCAGCTACAGGGGGTCGAGTTCCTACGAGCAGTACTTC
once,TRBV5-1,TRBJ2-1,TRBD2,CASSWTSGGPSSYNEQFF,TGCGCCAGCAGTTGGACTAGCGGGGGACCTAGCTCCTACAATGAGCAGTTCTTC
-,TRBV18,TRBJ1-5,TRBD1,CASSPDRSGQPQHF,TGTGCCAGCTCCCCGGACAGGAGCGGTCAGCCCCAGCATTTT
few,TRBV7-3,TRBJ1-6,-,CASSLQPRGNNSPLHF,TGTGCCAGCAGCTTGCAACCCCGGGGGAATAATTCACCCCTCCACTTT
-,TRBV3-1/TRBV3-2,TRBJ1-2,-,CASSHPTANYGYTF,TGTGCCAGCAGCCACCCGACAGCTAACTATGGCTACACCTTC
few,TRBV18,TRBJ1-1,TRBD1,CASSPTGDTEAFF,TGTGCCAGCTCACCCACAGGGGACACTGAAGCTTTCTTT
-,TRBV6-6,TRBJ2-3,TRBD1,CASSSVQGGVKDTQYF,TGTGCCAGCAGTTCCGTACAGGGGGGAGTAAAAGATACGCAGTATTTT
once,TRBV2,TRBJ2-2,TRBD2,CASRKLAGGPNTGELFF,TGTGCCAGCAGAAAACTAGCGGGGGGACCGAACACCGGGGAGCTGTTTTTT
once,TRBV6-6,TRBJ1-1,TRBD1,CASGKPGQGNTEAFF,TGTGCCAGCGGGAAACCGGGACAGGGAAACACTGAAGCTTTCTTT
-,TRBV5-1,TRBJ2-7,TRBD2,CASSLETSTSYEQYF,TGCGCCAGCAGCTTGGAGACTAGCACGTCCTACGAGCAGTACTTC
few,TRBV7-3,TRBJ2-2,-,CASSSAGTQNTGELFF,TGTGCCAGCAGCTCGGCCGGGACTCAGAACACCGGGGAGCTGTTTTTT
-,TRBV18,TRBJ2-7,TRBD1,CASSPGQSEQYF,TGTGCCAGCTCACCGGGACAGTCCGAGCAGTACTTC
-,TRBV3-1/TRBV3-2,TRBJ2-5,TRBD1,CASSPQTTEDRGQETQYF,TGTGCCAGCAGCCCCCAAACTACTGAGGACAGGGGTCAAGAGACCCAGTACTTC
-,TRBV7-9,TRBJ1-5,-,CASSVGQNQHF,TGTGCCAGCAGCGTAGGACAGAACCAGCATTTT
-,TRBV24-1,TRBJ2-1,-,CATSDTTGSSYNEQFF,TGTGCCACCAGTGATACAACAGGGAGCTCCTACAATGAGCAGTTCTTC
few,TRBV2,TRBJ1-2,-,CPSGEVGTYGYTF,TGTCCCAGCGGGGAAGTTGGGACATATGGCTACACCTTC
-,TRBV19,TRBJ1-2,-,CASSISSSQGLAGGYTF,TGTGCCAGTAGTATATCATCTTCTCAGGGGTTGGCTGGAGGCTACACCTTC
few,TRBV18,TRBJ1-1,-,CASSPTASLGEAFF,TGTGCCAGCTCCCCAACAGCTTCCCTGGGTGAAGCTTTCTTT
-,TRBV28,TRBJ2-5,-,CASSGEVTQYF,TGTGCCAGCAGTGGGGAGGTCACCCAGTACTTC
-,TRBV5-1,TRBJ1-3,TRBD1,CASSLTGTSGNTIYF,TGCGCCAGCAGTTTGACAGGGACCTCTGGAAACACCATATATTTT